These 15 T cell receptor beta chains share one sample of origin, sequenced in a study of shared clonotypes between healthy human individuals. Measured with immunoSEQ multiplex PCR; TCRdb has only the in-frame clones, and not every one. The sample holds about 2.4 million clones, roughly 92% seen once. Specimen: naive CD4+ T cells sorted from blood. Subset indicated: CD45RA+ positively selected. These receptors all stem from a man between 18 and 35 years old in good health.

J is TRBJ2-5 and V is TRBV7-6; D is perhaps TRBD1 (6 bases). The CDR3 contains 13 residues. The germline V gene encodes CDR1 SGHVS and CDR2 FNYEAQ. Trimming pared 3 bases from V and 6 bases from J, leaving 11 bases between. In DNA form, the CDR3 reads TGTGCCAGCAGCTTTCCAGGGGCGCAGACCCAGTACTTC. It codes for CASSFPGAQTQYF.

V usage is TRBV6-8 and J usage is TRBJ1-4; a possible D gene is TRBD1 (6 bases). The V gene lost 5 bases and the J gene lost 8 bases, with 27 bases spanning the gap. Per the germline V gene, CDR1 is MNHGY and CDR2 is SAAAGT. The CDR3 extends over 18 amino acids. The CDR3 sequence: CASSNTGIEGGEWEKLFF. Here the CDR3 DNA reads TGTGCCAGCAGTAACACAGGAATTGAGGGGGGGGAATGGGAAAAACTGTTTTTT.

This chain connects TRBV20-1 to TRBJ2-7; D gene ambiguous. V lost 5 bases and J 4 bases, leaving 9 bases between the germline ends. CDR1 is DFQATT and CDR2 is SNEGSKA in the germline V gene (reference sequence). The CDR3 consists of 11 residues. CDR3 amino acids: CSAWIGYEQYF. In DNA form, the CDR3 reads TGCAGTGCTTGGATCGGGTACGAGCAGTACTTC.

The gene calls are TRBV5-4 and TRBJ2-3, with D possibly matching TRBD2 (6 bases). V lost 0 bases to trimming and J lost 1 base, with 9 bases between them. CDR3 size: 15 residues. Germline V gives CDR1 SGHNT, CDR2 YYREEE (reference sequence). The CDR3 region is CASSLVGEGTDTQYF. As DNA, the CDR3 is TGTGCCAGCAGCTTGGTCGGGGAGGGCACAGATACGCAGTATTTT.

The genes are TRBV18 and TRBJ2-6, with D unresolved. The ends were cut back, 0 bases at V and 1 base at J, with 4 bases in the middle. From germline, CDR1 is KGHSH and CDR2 LQKENI. The CDR3 has 15 residues. The CDR3 sequence is CASSPPGSGANVLTF. In DNA, the CDR3 is TGTGCCAGCTCACCACCGGGGTCTGGGGCCAACGTCCTGACTTTC.

The gene calls are TRBV4-3 and TRBJ2-2, with 10 bases matching TRBD1. V dropped 0 bases and J dropped 5; count of bases not matched to a gene: 9. CDR3 length equals 18 residues. From germline, CDR1 is LGHNA and CDR2 YSLEER. In nucleotides, the CDR3 is TGCGCCAGCAGCCAAGATCAAGTAGGGACAGGGGAAACCGGGGAGCTGTTTTTT. Encoded protein: CASSQDQVGTGETGELFF.

Points on this clone: Other DNA sequences in the same sample also yield this CDR3. The rearrangement links TRBV7-2 to TRBJ2-3, with D uncertain. The V gene lost 1 base and the J gene lost 4 bases, with 6 bases spanning the gap. This CDR3 is built from 13 residues. CDR1 is SGHTA, CDR2 FQGNSA, per germline. In DNA, the CDR3 is TGTGCCAGCAGCTTAGGATTACCAGATACGCAGTATTTT. Protein: CASSLGLPDTQYF.

This clone was counted a single time. The V gene is TRBV25-1, the J gene TRBJ1-5; a weak D match, TRBD1 (5 bases). Germline V gene lookup returns CDR1 MGHDK and CDR2 SYGVNS. The germline V and J ends were trimmed by 9 bases and 3 bases, with 15 bases remaining between them. There are 14 residues in the CDR3. Here the CDR3 reads CASQKSGNNQPQHF. The DNA of the CDR3 is TGTGCCAGTCAGAAATCAGGGAACAATCAGCCCCAGCATTTT. Based on the CDR3 plus reference TRBV25-1 and TRBJ1-5, the full variable domain is EADIYQTPRYLVIGTGKKITLECSQTMGHDKMYWYQQDPGMELHLIHYSYGVNSTEKGDLSSESTVSRIRTEHFPLTLESARPSHTSQYLCASQKSGNNQPQHFGDGTRLSIL.

This clone was picked up one time. The rearrangement links TRBV15 to TRBJ1-4; TRBD1 aligns across 8 bases. V gave up 0 bases and J gave up 10 bases; unmatched junction bases: 10. Germline lookup yields CDR1 LNHNV and CDR2 YYDKDF (reference sequence). The CDR3 has 16 residues. Here the CDR3 reads CATSREPGTGKGKLFF. In DNA, the CDR3 is TGTGCCACCAGCAGAGAACCCGGGACAGGAAAAGGAAAACTGTTTTTT.

This rearrangement joins TRBV11-2 to TRBJ1-4, with 8 bases fitting TRBD1. V shed 9 bases and J 8 bases; nucleotides not matched to a gene: 11. This CDR3 is built from 14 residues. Germline lookup yields CDR1 SGHAT and CDR2 FQNNGV. CDR3 coding DNA: TGTGCCAGTCGGCTGCACAGGGGGACCGAAAAACTGTTTTTT. It is translated as CASRLHRGTEKLFF.

The V and J genes are TRBV9 and TRBJ2-5, with 8 bases lining up with TRBD1. The V and J ends lost 0 bases and 4 bases, in that order; junction bases with no gene match: 2. Germline-derived CDR1 and CDR2 are SGDLS and YYNGEE. This CDR3 is 14 amino acids long. The CDR3 loop reads CASSVEDRVETQYF. CDR3 sequence (DNA): TGTGCCAGCAGCGTAGAGGACAGGGTAGAGACCCAGTACTTC.

The chain couples TRBV12-5 to TRBJ2-3, with D uncertain. With 4 bases removed from V and 5 bases from J, the gap between germline ends came to 16 bases. Germline values: CDR1 LGHNT, CDR2 FRNRAP. This CDR3 is 15 amino acids long. The CDR3 loop is CASGSHGKKLDTQYF. For the CDR3, the DNA is TGTGCTAGTGGTTCTCATGGAAAGAAACTAGATACGCAGTATTTT.

This sequence joins TRBV21-1 and TRBJ2-5. TRBV21-1 is tagged as a pseudogene. The CDR3 is 15 residues long. This CDR3 is CASSKVVGVEETQYF. The CDR3 nucleotides read TGTGCCAGCAGCAAAGTGGTGGGGGTAGAAGAGACCCAGTACTTC.

This clone was observed a single time. The chain's CDR3 is CAISLGTPQETQYF. In nucleotides, the CDR3 is TGTGCCATCAGCCTAGGGACACCCCAAGAGACCCAGTACTTC. The rearrangement joins TRBV10-3 to TRBJ2-5, with a weak D call TRBD1 (6 bases). Germline lookup yields CDR1 ENHRY and CDR2 SYGVKD. The CDR3 contains 14 residues. The V end was cut by 6 bases, the J end by 1 base, with 12 bases between.

The V gene is TRBV30, the J gene TRBJ2-5; tentatively, D is TRBD2 (6 bases). This CDR3 comprises 15 residues. Germline loops: CDR1 GTSNPN, CDR2 SVGIG (reference sequence). Trimming took 2 bases from V and 4 from J, leaving 17 bases between them. The CDR3 DNA is TGTGCCTGGAGTACAGAGGCGCAGGGAGGAGAGACCCAGTACTTC. Protein sequence: CAWSTEAQGGETQYF.